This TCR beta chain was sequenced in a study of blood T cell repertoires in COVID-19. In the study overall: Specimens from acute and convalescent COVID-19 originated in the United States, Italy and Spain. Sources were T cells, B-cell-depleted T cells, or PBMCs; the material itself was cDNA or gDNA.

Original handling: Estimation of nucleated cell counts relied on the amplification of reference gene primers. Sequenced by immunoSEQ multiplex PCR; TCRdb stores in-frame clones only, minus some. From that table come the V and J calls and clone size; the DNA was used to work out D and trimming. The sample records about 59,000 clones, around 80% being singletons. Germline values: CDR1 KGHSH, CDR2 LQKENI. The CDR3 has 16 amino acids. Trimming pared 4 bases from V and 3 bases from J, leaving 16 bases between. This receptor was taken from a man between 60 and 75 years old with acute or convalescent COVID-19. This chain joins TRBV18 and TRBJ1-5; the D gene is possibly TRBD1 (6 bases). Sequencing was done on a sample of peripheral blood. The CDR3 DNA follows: TGTGCCAGCTCACGTGGGGGGGCGGTGGACAATCAGCCCCAGCATTTT. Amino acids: CASSRGGAVDNQPQHF.